This T cell receptor (beta chain) was found in a study of cytomegalovirus exposure and HLA in healthy donors. Study-level findings and limits: Analysis performed later found over 15,000 TCR beta sequences associated with HLA alleles at 0.05 false discovery rate. According to the study, 160 or so TCR beta chains were cytomegalovirus-associated. When analyzed later, the rates of TCR association showed variation by HLA locus, with DRB1 the most and HLA-C the fewest.

Likely unrecorded immune exposures existed in these nominally healthy donors. The PCR used 60 Vbeta and 13 Jbeta primers. The table came from immunoSEQ multiplex PCR; TCRdb's copy has only in-frame clones and leaves some out. The data hold roughly 90,000 clones, with 74% observed a single time. This clone was seen a few times. The antigen remains undetermined. This CDR3 region has 16 residues. CDR1 is SEHNR and CDR2 is FQNEAQ in the germline V gene (reference sequence). Trimming shortened V by 5 bases and J by 2 bases, and 15 bases separated the two germline ends. What was sequenced was PBMCs. The chain links TRBV7-9 to TRBJ2-2; possibly TRBD2 for D (6 bases). The source of this sequence is a man between 25 and 39 years old in good health and CMV-seropositive. This CDR3 reads CASSPVMGGNTGELFF. The CDR3 region has the DNA TGTGCCAGCAGCCCCGTTATGGGAGGAAACACCGGGGAGCTGTTTTTT.